This TCR beta chain is drawn from a study of CD4+ T cells in melanoma. Germline V gives CDR1 SGHAT, CDR2 FQNNGV. The ends were cut back, 0 bases at V and 4 bases at J, with 10 bases in the middle. The CDR3 consists of 14 residues. Remarks on this clone: The target antigen is unknown.

The data were produced by immunoSEQ multiplex PCR, yet TCRdb's version contains in-frame clones alone and is incomplete. The sample holds under 8,000 clones, more than 65% seen once. Study-level findings and limits: CD8+ T cell, macrophage and B cell function reportedly correlated with neoantigen-specific CD4+ T cells.

The chain recombines TRBV11-2 with TRBJ2-7, with D tentatively TRBD1 (5 bases). The sequence was obtained from a human donor with melanoma. Sequenced input: cells from a culture (not recorded whether cultured in vitro). CDR3 sequence: CASSLDLAGYEQYF. The CDR3 DNA sequence: TGTGCCAGCAGCTTAGATTTAGCAGGGTACGAGCAGTACTTC.